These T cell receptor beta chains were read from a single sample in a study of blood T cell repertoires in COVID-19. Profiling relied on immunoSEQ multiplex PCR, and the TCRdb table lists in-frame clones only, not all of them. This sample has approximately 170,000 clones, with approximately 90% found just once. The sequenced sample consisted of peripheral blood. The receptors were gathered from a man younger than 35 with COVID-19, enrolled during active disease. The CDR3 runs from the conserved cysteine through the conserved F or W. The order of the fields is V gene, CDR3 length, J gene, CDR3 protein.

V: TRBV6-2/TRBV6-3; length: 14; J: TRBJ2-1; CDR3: CASSLLAGYNEQFF
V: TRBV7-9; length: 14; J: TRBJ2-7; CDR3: CASSFPMQGYEQYF
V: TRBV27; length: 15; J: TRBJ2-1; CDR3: CASSPSRTSYNEQFF
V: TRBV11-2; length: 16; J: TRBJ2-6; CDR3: CASSATRGLGANVLTF
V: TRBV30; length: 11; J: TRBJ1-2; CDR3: CAWGSYYGYTF
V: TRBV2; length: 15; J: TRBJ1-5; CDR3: CASLARTGRNQPQHF
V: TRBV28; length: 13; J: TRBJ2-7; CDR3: CASSLHRGREQYF
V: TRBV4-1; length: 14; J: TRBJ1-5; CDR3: CASSQVGAPQPQHF
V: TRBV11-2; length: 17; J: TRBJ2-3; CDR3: CASSLRATSGSVDTQYF
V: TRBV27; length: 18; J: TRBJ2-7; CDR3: CASSLVMGGDSTLLEQYF
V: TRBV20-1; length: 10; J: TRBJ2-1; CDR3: CSATGGRKFF
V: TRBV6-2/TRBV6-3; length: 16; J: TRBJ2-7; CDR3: CASSFWLQGKTYEQYF
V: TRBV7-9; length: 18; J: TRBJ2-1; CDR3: CASSFLERGESSYNEQFF
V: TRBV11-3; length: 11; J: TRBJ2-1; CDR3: CASSLEEEQFF
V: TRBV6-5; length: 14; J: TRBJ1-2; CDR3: CASSRTGPIYGYTF
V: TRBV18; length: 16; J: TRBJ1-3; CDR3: CASSPPGQGSGNTIYF
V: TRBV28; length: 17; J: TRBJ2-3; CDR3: CASSLPHRLTGSDTQYF
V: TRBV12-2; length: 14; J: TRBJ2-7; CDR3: CASPQGDRVYEQYF
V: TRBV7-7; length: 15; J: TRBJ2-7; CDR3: CASSSRQGPSYEQYF
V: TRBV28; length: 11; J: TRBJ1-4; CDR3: CASSLRGKLLF
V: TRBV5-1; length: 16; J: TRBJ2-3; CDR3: CASSATSGRKQDTQYF
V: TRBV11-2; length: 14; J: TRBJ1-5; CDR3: CASSLVQGGQPQHF
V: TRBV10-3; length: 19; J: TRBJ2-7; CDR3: CAISEVPQASPRHPYEQYF
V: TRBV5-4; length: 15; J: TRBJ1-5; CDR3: CASSLLKSTNQPQHF
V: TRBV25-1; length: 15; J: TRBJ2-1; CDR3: CASSDTGTSYNEQFF
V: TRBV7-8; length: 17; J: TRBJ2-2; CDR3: CASSLVSTGVNTGELFF
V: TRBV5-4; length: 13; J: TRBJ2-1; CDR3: CASSLGLRYEQFF
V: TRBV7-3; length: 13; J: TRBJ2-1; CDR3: CASSQGLAGLQFF
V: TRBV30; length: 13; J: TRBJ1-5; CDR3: CAWSVRGNLPQHF
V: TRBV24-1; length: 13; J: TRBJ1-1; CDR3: CATKNRVGTEAFF
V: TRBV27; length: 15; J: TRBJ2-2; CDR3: CASSFPGQGSGELFF
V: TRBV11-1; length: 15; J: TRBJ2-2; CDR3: CASSLSGFTLGELFF
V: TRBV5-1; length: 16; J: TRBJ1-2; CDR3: CASSPGGWPKNYGYTF
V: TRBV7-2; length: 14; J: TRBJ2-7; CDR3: CASSRTSGSREQYF
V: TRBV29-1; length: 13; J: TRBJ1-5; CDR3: CSVSQGFGQPQHF
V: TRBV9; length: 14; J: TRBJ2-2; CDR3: CASSFGGGTGELFF
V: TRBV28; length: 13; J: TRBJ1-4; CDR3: CASRGQGKGKLLF
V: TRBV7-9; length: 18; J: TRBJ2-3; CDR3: CASSPVRSGKSVTDTQYF
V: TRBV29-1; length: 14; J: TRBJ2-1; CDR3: CSVEGQIAYNEQFF
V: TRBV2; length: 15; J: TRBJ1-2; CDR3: CASSARDRGAYGYTF
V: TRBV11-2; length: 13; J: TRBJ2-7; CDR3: CASSLAEPYEQYF
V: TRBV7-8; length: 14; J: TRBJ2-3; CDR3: CASSPRTEADTQYF
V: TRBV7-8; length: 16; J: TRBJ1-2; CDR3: CASRRFSGDLNYGYTF
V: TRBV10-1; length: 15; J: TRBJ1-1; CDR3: CASSGIRQQNTEAFF
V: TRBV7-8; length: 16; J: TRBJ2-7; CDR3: CASSLGFLEAPYEQYF
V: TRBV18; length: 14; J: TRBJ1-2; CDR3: CASSPQGAGYGYTF
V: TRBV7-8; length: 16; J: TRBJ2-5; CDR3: CASSDVETDSQETQYF
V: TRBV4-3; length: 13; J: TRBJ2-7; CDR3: CASSLLVEYEQYF
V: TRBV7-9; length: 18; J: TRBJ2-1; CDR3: CASSLTRRQGSGYNEQFF
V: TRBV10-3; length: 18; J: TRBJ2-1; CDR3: CAISAQYTSATRYNEQFF